This TCR beta chain was recovered during a study of PD-1 blockade in classical Hodgkin lymphoma (dated by TCRdb to between 2020 and 2021). General notes on the study: Nivolumab dosing was 3 mg/kg intravenously every 2 weeks, continuing until either disease progression or unacceptable toxicity. The study used TCR beta sequencing and CyTOF to define a peripheral blood immune signature of response to PD-1 blockade in classical Hodgkin lymphoma. Beyond this particular receptor, the publication reports: Baseline diversity similar to that of newly diagnosed patients was observed in trial patients achieving complete response, whereas significantly lower diversity was observed in partial responders and progressors. The study was restricted to a single clinical trial cohort, and the causes of repertoire differences, possibly disease activity or prior therapy, were left undefined. Patients starting nivolumab less than 1 year after ASCT had lower diversity and were excluded from later analyses to avoid confounding by immune reconstitution. Baseline TCR diversity was reported to be lower in newly diagnosed patients than in healthy donors and to be lower still in relapsed/refractory patients. A significant rise by C4D1 was seen in CD4+ but not CD8+ TCR diversity (p=0.0027 vs p=0.16), with the rise being most apparent in complete responders (p=0.02).

At the junction V is shortened by 5 bases and J by 1 base, with 21 bases in between. CDR3 length: 17 amino acids, cysteine to phenylalanine. Of the read, only the CDR3 DNA is kept; its 51 bases are in frame from base 1. CDR1 and CDR2 (MDHEN, SYDVKM) derive from the germline V gene. Genomic DNA was isolated using the Qiagen DNeasy kit from unsorted PBMCs as well as from negatively selected CD4+ and CD8+ fractions. Amplification of TCR beta CDR3 regions was done by immunoSEQ multiplex PCR with primers that anneal to V and J segments. Amplification bias was minimized using a synthetic immune receptor repertoire, and residual bias was removed computationally after sequencing. As for the original processing: Custom Python scripts were used to quantify repertoire diversity as the Shannon entropy index. Unsorted, CD4+ and CD8+ repertoires were analyzed separately, except in combined analyses where CD4+ and CD8+ sequences were merged in silico. Clonal expansion was defined as at least a 2-fold frequency increase after treatment relative to C1D1, with a pseudocount of 0.5 for undetected baseline clones. Singleton clones were defined as clones with 0 or 1 copy at C1D1, and non-singleton clones were defined as clones with 2 or more copies. Clones expanded in unsorted samples were assigned a CD4+, CD8+ or unknown annotation through matching of protein sequences in sorted samples from the same patient. Diversity changes from C1D1 to C4D1 were tested in paired samples using Wilcoxon tests. This immuneACCESS table, as held by TCRdb, lists in-frame sequences with V and J called but not all clones. Of the missing ones, under half trace to an unresolved V gene in checked studies; the others have no known cause. That table furnishes V, J and clone size, whereas the DNA furnished D and trimming. Present in this sample are approximately 59,000 clones, approximately 90% of which were seen just once. Clones ranked in the top ten supply about 10% of the sample.

In the case of this clone: The antigen it binds to is not known. Per-base quality was not reported, and no clone a single base away is much larger than it.

Interpreted using the paper, the time point label stands for: cycle 2 day 1 (C2D1) of nivolumab. Every trial patient had relapsed following autologous stem cell transplantation, and prior brentuximab vedotin exposure was what differed among cohorts A, B and C. The trial cohort was composed of about 58 patients with relapsed/refractory classical Hodgkin lymphoma, for whom complete response, partial response or progressive disease was recorded as best overall response. In the multi-cohort phase II CheckMate 205 trial, trial patients received single-agent nivolumab. An independent review committee assessed best overall response by applying the 2007 International Working Group response criteria. Trial PBMCs were collected immediately before nivolumab initiation (C1D1) and during therapy at cycle 2 day 1 and cycle 4 day 1. Peripheral blood was collected in 8 mL Vacutainer Cell Preparation Tubes, from which PBMCs were isolated by centrifugation and then cryopreserved.

This TCR came from a human donor with classical Hodgkin lymphoma. The sequence links TRBV28 to TRBJ2-7, and perhaps TRBD2 as D gene, on 6 matching bases. The sample here was peripheral blood mononuclear cells (PBMCs), taken before the second cycle of nivolumab. The nucleotide sequence is TGTGCCAGCAGTCCAAGGAGGGCAGGGCTCTCTTCCTACGAGCAGTACTTC. This translates into CASSPRRAGLSSYEQYF.